The clone carrying this T cell receptor (beta chain) was observed once. The authors ran a second PCR of about 7 to 11 cycles using a sample-barcoded 5' primer and a J-beta primer mix. TCRdb redid the calling of the 5' RACE reads with MiXCR, one entry per CDR3 protein. The table lists roughly 2 million distinct CDR3 sequences, around 50% of them singletons, with around 2.1% in the top ten. These data belong to a study of blood T cells in healthy people across ages. This CDR3 region has 15 residues. The germline V gene encodes CDR1 MNHEY and CDR2 SVGEGT. V dropped 0 bases and J dropped 2 bases, with 10 bases sitting between them.

This rearrangement joins TRBV6-2 or TRBV6-3 to TRBJ1-2; D is ambiguous. Sequenced sample: blood. The sequence was obtained from a middle-aged woman in good health. The CDR3 DNA reads as TGTGCCAGCAGTTACTCGGGCAGGTTCAACTATGGCTACACCTTC. It encodes CASSYSGRFNYGYTF.